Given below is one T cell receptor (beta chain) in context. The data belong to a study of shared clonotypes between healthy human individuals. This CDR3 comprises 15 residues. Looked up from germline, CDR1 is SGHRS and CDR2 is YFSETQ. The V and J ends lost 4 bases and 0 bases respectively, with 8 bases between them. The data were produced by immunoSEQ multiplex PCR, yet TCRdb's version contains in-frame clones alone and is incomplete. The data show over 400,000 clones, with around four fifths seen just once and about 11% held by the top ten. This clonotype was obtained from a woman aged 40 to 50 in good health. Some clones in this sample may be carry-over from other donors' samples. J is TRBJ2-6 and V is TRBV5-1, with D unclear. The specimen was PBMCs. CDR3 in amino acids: CASSQGGSGANVLTF. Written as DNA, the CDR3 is TGCGCCAGCAGCCAAGGTGGCTCTGGGGCCAACGTCCTGACTTTC.